This T cell receptor beta chain was found in a study of response to subunit inactivated influenza vaccine. This clonotype was seen more than once but under ten times. The CDR3 is made up of 14 amino acids. In germline, CDR1 is GTSNPN, CDR2 SVGIG (reference sequence). The ends were cut back, 0 bases at V and 5 bases at J, with 10 bases in the middle. TCRdb analysed the RT-PCR reads with MiXCR anew, one entry per CDR3 protein. The repertoire has hundreds of thousands of distinct CDR3 sequences, about 12% of them found once; the top ten carry approximately 8.3%. This chain connects TRBV30 to TRBJ2-2; a weak D match, TRBD1 (6 bases). The sequencing used non-naive T cells sorted from PBMCs, collected 14 days before vaccination. This TCR was sampled from a man aged 45-65 years who received an inactivated influenza vaccine. In DNA, the CDR3 is TGTGCCTGGAGTGTCGCAGGGGCGACCGGGGAGCTGTTTTTT. Its translation: CAWSVAGATGELFF.